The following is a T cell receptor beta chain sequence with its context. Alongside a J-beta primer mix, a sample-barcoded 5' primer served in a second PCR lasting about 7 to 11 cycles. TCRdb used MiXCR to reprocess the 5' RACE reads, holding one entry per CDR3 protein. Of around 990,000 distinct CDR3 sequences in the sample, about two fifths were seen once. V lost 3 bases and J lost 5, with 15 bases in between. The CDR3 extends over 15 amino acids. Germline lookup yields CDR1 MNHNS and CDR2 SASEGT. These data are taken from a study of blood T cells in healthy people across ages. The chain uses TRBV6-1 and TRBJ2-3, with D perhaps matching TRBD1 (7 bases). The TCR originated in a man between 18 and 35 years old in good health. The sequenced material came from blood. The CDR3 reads CASSDPQGGLDTQYF. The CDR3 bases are TGTGCCAGCAGTGATCCCCAGGGGGGTTTAGATACGCAGTATTTT.